One and the same sample provided the 16 T cell receptor beta chains below, sequenced in a study of CD8 T cells in Susac syndrome. Reverse transcription of about 0.5 to 1 ug RNA used random hexamers. One entry per CDR3 protein results from TCRdb running MiXCR on the immunoSEQ multiplex PCR reads. The table has some 300,000 distinct CDR3 sequences, around 84% seen once; the top ten hold 0.11%. The specimen sequenced was CD8+ T cells from PBMCs. The source is a human donor with multiple sclerosis.

This clonotype was picked up one time. J is TRBJ2-3 and V is TRBV2, with 7 bases matching TRBD2. V gave up 6 bases and J gave up 0 bases; unmatched junction bases: 9. Germline CDR1 SNHLY, CDR2 FYNNEI. The CDR3 totals 16 residues. This chain's CDR3 is CASSYLLATSTDTQYF. DNA for the CDR3: TGTGCCAGCAGCTACCTACTAGCGACTAGCACAGATACGCAGTATTTT.

This sequence joins TRBV7-9 and TRBJ2-1; 10 bases line up with TRBD2. V shed 6 bases, J shed 6 bases, and the junction held 5 bases outside the gene matches. CDR1 and CDR2 from the germline V gene are SEHNR and FQNEAQ (reference sequence). This CDR3 is 14 amino acids long. CDR3 sequence reads: CASRLAGNINEQFF. The CDR3, as DNA: TGTGCCAGCAGACTAGCGGGAAACATCAATGAGCAGTTCTTC.

The table lists this clonotype with a few counts. The J gene is TRBJ2-7, the V gene TRBV6-1; no reliable D call. V lost 5 bases to trimming and J lost 0 bases, with 14 bases between them. The CDR3 spans 15 residues. Germline V gene lookup returns CDR1 MNHNS and CDR2 SASEGT. The CDR3 DNA reads TGTGCCAGCAGTAGAGACAACTTGAGCTCCTACGAGCAGTACTTC. Encoded protein: CASSRDNLSSYEQYF.

The V call is TRBV30, the J call TRBJ1-2; TRBD1 might be the D (6 bases). The CDR3 extends over 14 amino acids. V was pared by 3 bases and J by 4 bases, with 15 bases between. In germline, CDR1 is GTSNPN, CDR2 SVGIG (reference sequence). The DNA for the CDR3 is TGTGCCTGGAGCGTCACAGGGCCCTCCTATGGCTACACCTTC. It specifies CAWSVTGPSYGYTF.

This chain uses TRBV12-3 or TRBV12-4 with TRBJ1-3; a weak D match, TRBD1 (5 bases). Trimming left V 2 bases short and J 4 bases short, with 24 bases between. CDR3 length: 19 residues. CDR3 bases: TGTGCCAGCAGTTTATTCGTAAAGGACCAAGGGGAGGTCGGAAACACCATATATTTT. Translation gives CASSLFVKDQGEVGNTIYF.

This clonotype showed up just once. The junction departs from germline at one end; a sequencing error may be responsible. The rearrangement links TRBV7-7 to TRBJ1-1, with TRBD1 as a possible D gene (6 bases). In germline, CDR1 is SSHAT, CDR2 FNYEAQ (reference sequence). The CDR3 has 17 residues. The CDR3 coding sequence is TGTGCTAGCAGCCCCGTCCCGGGACACTGGGGGAACACTGAAGCTTTCTTT. Protein product: CASSPVPGHWGNTEAFF.

The chain couples TRBV13 to TRBJ1-1; TRBD1 is a possible D gene (6 bases). Germline V gene data show CDR1 as PRHDT and CDR2 as FYEKMQ (reference sequence). Trimming pared 5 bases from V and 7 bases from J, leaving 20 bases between. The CDR3 extends over 15 amino acids. For the CDR3, the DNA is TGTGCCAGCAGCCCCCCGGAGAGGGGGAAATATGAAGCTTTCTTT. Amino acid sequence: CASSPPERGKYEAFF.

The chain is built from TRBV20-1 and TRBJ2-7, with TRBD2 as a possible D gene (5 bases). This CDR3 has 13 residues. In germline, CDR1 is DFQATT, CDR2 SNEGSKA (reference sequence). With 5 bases removed from V and 0 bases from J, the gap between germline ends came to 11 bases. CDR3 residues: CSASTAVSYEQYF. DNA for the CDR3: TGCAGTGCTTCCACAGCGGTCTCCTACGAGCAGTACTTC.

The CDR3 protein is CASSEGSEDYEQYF. The CDR3 nucleotides are TGTGCCAGCAGTGAAGGGAGCGAGGACTACGAGCAGTACTTC. This chain uses TRBV2 with TRBJ2-7; D gene unclear. CDR3 length: 14 amino acids. The germline V and J ends were trimmed by 1 base and 3 bases, with 10 bases remaining between them. Germline assignment: CDR1 SNHLY and CDR2 FYNNEI. Complete variable domain (other parts from reference TRBV2 and TRBJ2-7): EPEVTQTPSHQVTQMGQEVILRCVPISNHLYFYWYRQILGQKVEFLVSFYNNEISEKSEIFDDQFSVERPDGSNFTLKIRSTKLEDSAMYFCASSEGSEDYEQYFGPGTRLTVT.

The chain employs TRBV4-1 and TRBJ1-1; possibly TRBD1 for D (5 bases). The CDR3 spans 16 residues. Germline values: CDR1 MGHRA, CDR2 YSYEKL. Between the trimmed V and J ends, which lost 1 base and 4 bases, there was a span of 16 bases. CDR3 DNA sequence: TGCGCCAGCAGCCAAGTACGGTCCAGGGATACCACTGAAGCTTTCTTT. Translated, it gives CASSQVRSRDTTEAFF.

The chain recombines TRBV29-1 with TRBJ1-1, with a weak D call TRBD1 (5 bases). V shed 1 base and J shed 5 bases, with 5 bases lying between them. The germline CDR1 and CDR2 sequences are SQVTM and ANQGSEA. The length of the CDR3 is 11 residues. The CDR3 bases are TGCAGCGTTGAAGGGGGGACTGAAGCTTTCTTT. Translated: CSVEGGTEAFF.

V is TRBV13 and J is TRBJ1-1; unclear D gene. Germline loops: CDR1 PRHDT, CDR2 FYEKMQ (reference sequence). Trimming removed 5 bases at V and 4 bases at J, with 11 bases between. The CDR3 contains 13 residues. CDR3 sequence: CASSPSSTTEAFF. The CDR3 region has the DNA TGTGCCAGCAGCCCCTCATCGACCACTGAAGCTTTCTTT.

The chain is built from TRBV12-5 and TRBJ2-1; D is uncertain. Looked up from germline, CDR1 is LGHNT and CDR2 is FRNRAP. The V gene lost 0 bases and the J gene lost 8 bases, with 11 bases spanning the gap. CDR3 size: 14 residues. The CDR3 sequence: CASGLVPRVDEQFF. The CDR3 DNA sequence: TGTGCTAGTGGTTTGGTACCTAGGGTGGATGAGCAGTTCTTC.

This chain uses TRBV28 with TRBJ2-1, with 7 bases lining up with TRBD2. In germline, CDR1 is MDHEN, CDR2 SYDVKM. Losses at the gene ends were 1 base for V and 4 bases for J; bases not matched to a gene: 10. The CDR3 runs 17 residues. The CDR3 reads CASSLSPAGERYNEQFF. CDR3 DNA: TGTGCCAGCAGTTTATCGCCCGCGGGGGAGCGATACAATGAGCAGTTCTTC. Full variable domain (missing parts from reference TRBV28 and TRBJ2-1): DVKVTQSSRYLVKRTGEKVFLECVQDMDHENMFWYRQDPGLGLRLIYFSYDVKMKEKGDIPEGYSVSREKKERFSLILESASTNQTSMYLCASSLSPAGERYNEQFFGPGTRLTVL.

The chain employs TRBV30 and TRBJ2-7; unclear D gene. From germline, CDR1 is GTSNPN and CDR2 SVGIG (reference sequence). The CDR3 has 14 amino acids. Trimming took off 1 base at V and 5 bases at J, with 15 bases between the two ends. This CDR3 is CAWSELRSPDEQYF. CDR3 bases: TGTGCCTGGAGTGAGTTGCGGTCGCCAGACGAGCAGTACTTC.

Here the CDR3 reads CASSLGGPETQYF. In DNA, the CDR3 is TGTGCCAGCAGTCTAGGGGGGCCTGAGACCCAGTACTTC. The chain is built from TRBV12-3 or TRBV12-4 and TRBJ2-5; D may match TRBD1 or TRBD2 (6 bases each). CDR3 size: 13 residues. The V gene lost 5 bases and the J gene lost 5 bases, with 12 bases spanning the gap.